These T cell receptor beta chains were read from a single sample in a study of blood T cell repertoires in COVID-19. The data were produced by immunoSEQ multiplex PCR, yet TCRdb's version contains in-frame clones alone and is incomplete. The sample holds approximately 70,000 clones, 70% to 90% seen once. Sequenced material: peripheral blood. These receptors came from a woman aged 65 to 85 with acute or convalescent COVID-19. Both conserved end residues are trimmed from each CDR3. A D gene is named only where the DNA matches it firmly.

d_gene: .; v_gene: TRBV7-2; j_gene: TRBJ2-1; CDR3aa: ASSYGGSSYNEQF
d_gene: .; v_gene: TRBV28; j_gene: TRBJ1-5; CDR3aa: ASSFRGFSNQPQH
d_gene: .; v_gene: TRBV29-1; j_gene: TRBJ1-5; CDR3aa: SVAESVGGNQPQH
d_gene: TRBD2; v_gene: TRBV5-4; j_gene: TRBJ2-7; CDR3aa: ASSSGGTSGYEQY
d_gene: .; v_gene: TRBV10-3; j_gene: TRBJ1-4; CDR3aa: AISPTVEREKLF
d_gene: .; v_gene: TRBV28; j_gene: TRBJ1-2; CDR3aa: ASSLSLGGYT
d_gene: .; v_gene: TRBV7-3; j_gene: TRBJ1-6; CDR3aa: ASSLRGQGSPLH
d_gene: .; v_gene: TRBV3-1/TRBV3-2; j_gene: TRBJ2-6; CDR3aa: ASSQGGAGANVLT
d_gene: .; v_gene: TRBV19; j_gene: TRBJ1-5; CDR3aa: ASNRAPSDQPQH
d_gene: TRBD1; v_gene: TRBV18; j_gene: TRBJ1-2; CDR3aa: ASSRRQGDGYT
d_gene: TRBD1; v_gene: TRBV11-2; j_gene: TRBJ2-1; CDR3aa: ASSSDRRYNEQF
d_gene: TRBD2; v_gene: TRBV9; j_gene: TRBJ2-3; CDR3aa: ASKPGGRGTDTQY
d_gene: TRBD1; v_gene: TRBV5-1; j_gene: TRBJ2-7; CDR3aa: ASSLPGQTYEQY
d_gene: TRBD2; v_gene: TRBV2; j_gene: TRBJ2-2; CDR3aa: ASSVLAGGGRGELF
d_gene: .; v_gene: TRBV7-2; j_gene: TRBJ2-7; CDR3aa: ASSLQGLSSYEQY
d_gene: .; v_gene: TRBV18; j_gene: TRBJ1-5; CDR3aa: ASSPNDPGGNQPQH
d_gene: TRBD1; v_gene: TRBV4-1; j_gene: TRBJ2-3; CDR3aa: ASSQAPGQVTDTQY
d_gene: TRBD1; v_gene: TRBV29-1; j_gene: TRBJ2-4; CDR3aa: SAGYTGTGATTAKNIQY
d_gene: .; v_gene: TRBV6-5; j_gene: TRBJ1-1; CDR3aa: ASTPRGWTEAF
d_gene: .; v_gene: TRBV28; j_gene: TRBJ1-5; CDR3aa: ASSFPRGGNQPQH
d_gene: TRBD1; v_gene: TRBV20-1; j_gene: TRBJ2-7; CDR3aa: SASSVQGGDYEQY
d_gene: TRBD2; v_gene: TRBV3-1/TRBV3-2; j_gene: TRBJ2-1; CDR3aa: ACRLAAAEQF
d_gene: TRBD1; v_gene: TRBV7-3; j_gene: TRBJ1-1; CDR3aa: ASSLGGQGELGTEAF
d_gene: .; v_gene: TRBV7-9; j_gene: TRBJ1-5; CDR3aa: ASSQGASGSQPQH
d_gene: .; v_gene: TRBV27; j_gene: TRBJ1-6; CDR3aa: ASSLRLESPLH
d_gene: TRBD1; v_gene: TRBV30; j_gene: TRBJ1-2; CDR3aa: AWGDRGYGYT
d_gene: .; v_gene: TRBV25-1; j_gene: TRBJ1-1; CDR3aa: ASISGTEAF
d_gene: .; v_gene: TRBV7-2; j_gene: TRBJ1-1; CDR3aa: ASSFSSTEAF